Only a few counts were recorded for the clone carrying this T cell receptor (beta chain). Its antigen is currently unknown. V was clipped by 6 bases and J by 9 bases, with 8 bases between them. This CDR3 has 10 amino acids. Germline assignment: CDR1 ENHRY and CDR2 SYGVKD. TCRB transcripts that were expressed got sequenced, as all of the isolated RNA had been reverse transcribed. Naive, central memory and regulatory T cell samples produced a mean of about 3.4 million reads. Data came from immunoSEQ multiplex PCR; TCRdb stores just in-frame clones and leaves some out. The sample yields hundreds of thousands of clones, around 16% seen once. The source of the sample is a study of beta chain features in type 1 diabetes. Every participating donor gave one draw, a heparinised blood sample averaging around 120 mL. A CD45RO/CCR7/CD25/CD127/CD95/CD27 panel sorted naive, central memory, regulatory and stem cell-like memory CD4+ cells.

Study conclusions and caveats: The study found that naive, central memory and Treg TCRB repertoires appeared more similar in patients than in healthy donors.

The receptor comes from a young man in good health. This chain joins TRBV10-3 and TRBJ1-2, with D unresolved. Input material: naive CD4+ T cells from blood. The CDR3 is CAIREISYTF. The CDR3 bases are TGTGCCATCAGGGAGATAAGCTACACCTTC.